The T cell receptor (beta chain) under discussion was sequenced for a study of T cell changes during pregnancy in multiple sclerosis. J gave up 3 bases and V 8 bases, and 15 bases lay outside the gene matches. CDR1 is LGHNA and CDR2 is YSLEER in the germline V gene. The CDR3 consists of 16 residues. The method was immunoSEQ multiplex PCR; TCRdb's version includes in-frame clones alone and lacks a portion of them. The sample carries roughly 49,000 clones, over 85% recorded once. This TCR was recovered from a female donor with multiple sclerosis, enrolled in a pregnancy study. The V gene is TRBV4-3, the J gene TRBJ1-1; 7 positions match TRBD1. Sequenced material: CD8+ T cells from peripheral blood mononuclear cells, taken after pregnancy. CDR3: CASASPVIQGYTEAFF. Here the CDR3 DNA reads TGCGCCAGCGCTTCCCCCGTCATACAGGGGTACACTGAAGCTTTCTTT.